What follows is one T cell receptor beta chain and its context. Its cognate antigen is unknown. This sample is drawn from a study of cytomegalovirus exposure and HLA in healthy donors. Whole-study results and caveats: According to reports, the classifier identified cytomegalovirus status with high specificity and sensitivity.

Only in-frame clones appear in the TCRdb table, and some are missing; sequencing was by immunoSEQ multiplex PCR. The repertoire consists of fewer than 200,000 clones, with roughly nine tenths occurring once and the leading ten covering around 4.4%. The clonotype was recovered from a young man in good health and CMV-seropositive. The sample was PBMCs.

The DNA for the CDR3 is TGTGCCAGCACCCACCCCGGGACTAAGGACACCGGGGAGCTGTTTTTT. Protein sequence: CASTHPGTKDTGELFF. The genes are TRBV13 and TRBJ2-2, with 7 bases aligning to TRBD2. With 7 bases clipped from V and 3 bases from J, the junction kept 11 bases outside the gene matches. This CDR3 has 16 residues. CDR1 and CDR2 (germline): PRHDT, FYEKMQ (reference sequence).